These 21 T cell receptor beta chains came from one sample sequenced in a study of cytomegalovirus exposure and HLA in healthy donors. It was with 60 Vbeta and 13 Jbeta primers that the PCR ran. Clones were read by immunoSEQ multiplex PCR, and TCRdb kept only the in-frame ones, dropping some. The sample yields around 100,000 clones, 70% to 80% seen once. The material sequenced was PBMCs. The origin of the receptors is a man aged 50 to 60 in good health and CMV-seropositive.

The chain is built from TRBV6-1 and TRBJ2-5; tentatively, D is TRBD1 (6 bases). CDR1 is MNHNS and CDR2 is SASEGT in the germline V gene. The CDR3 extends over 14 amino acids. V lost 5 bases to trimming and J lost 4 bases, with 14 bases between them. CDR3 sequence (DNA): TGTGCCAGCAGTTCGCCAGGGGACATAGAGACCCAGTACTTC. This sequence encodes CASSSPGDIETQYF.

This clone was detected a few times. The chain combines TRBV23-1 with TRBJ2-6, with 8 positions matching TRBD1. TRBV23-1 counts as an open reading frame of uncertain function. V gave up 3 bases and J gave up 1 base; unmatched junction bases: 8. The CDR3 contains 18 residues. The DNA for the CDR3 is TGCGCCAGCAGTCACTGGACAGGGTTGGGGTCTGGGGCCAACGTCCTGACTTTC. Its translation is CASSHWTGLGSGANVLTF.

This chain uses TRBV7-9 with TRBJ2-7, with a tentative D call TRBD2 (5 bases). The CDR3 sequence is 15 residues long. V dropped 5 bases and J dropped 6 bases, with 20 bases sitting between them. Germline loops: CDR1 SEHNR, CDR2 FQNEAQ (reference sequence). CDR3 region: CASSPPPSPRGEQYF. CDR3 DNA: TGTGCCAGCAGCCCCCCCCCGTCCCCCCGGGGCGAGCAGTACTTC.

This clone has only a few counts. The chain has TRBV5-4 and TRBJ1-1, with TRBD1 identical over 8 bases. Trimming took 2 bases from V and 2 from J; bases not matched to a gene: 5. Germline V gene sequence: CDR1 SGHNT, CDR2 YYREEE (reference sequence). CDR3 size: 15 residues. The CDR3 sequence: CASSFSGGRNTEAFF. In nucleotides, the CDR3 is TGTGCCAGCAGCTTTTCAGGGGGCCGTAACACTGAAGCTTTCTTT.

The gene calls are TRBV21-1 and TRBJ1-2; TRBD1, as called in the table, went unchecked against the DNA. TRBV21-1 is labeled a pseudogene. CDR3 length: 16 amino acids. CDR3: CASSKGGQAPRDGYTF. As DNA, the CDR3 is TGTGCCAGCAGCAAGGGGGGACAGGCCCCACGGGATGGCTACACCTTC.

The chain recombines TRBV15 with TRBJ1-2; 8 nucleotides match TRBD1. The CDR3 is made up of 16 amino acids. Germline trimming cut 2 bases from V and 6 bases from J; bases unmatched to any gene: 11. Germline lookup yields CDR1 LNHNV and CDR2 YYDKDF (reference sequence). The CDR3 region is CATSRSPGQGLDGYTF. In DNA, the CDR3 is TGTGCCACCAGCAGATCCCCCGGACAGGGCTTAGATGGCTACACCTTC.

The chain recombines TRBV5-1 with TRBJ2-3; 13 bases match TRBD2. After removal of 0 bases from V and 5 bases from J, the junction contained 12 bases not matched to a gene. The CDR3 spans 19 residues. Germline loops: CDR1 SGHRS, CDR2 YFSETQ. The CDR3 region has the DNA TGCGCCAGCAGCTTGGAAGGGACTAGCGGGGCCCAGCAAAGAGATACGCAGTATTTT. This sequence encodes CASSLEGTSGAQQRDTQYF.

This clone was picked up a small number of times. The chain joins TRBV2 to TRBJ2-4, with a possible D match to TRBD2 (6 bases). Trimming cost V 2 bases and J 6 bases, with 11 bases left between them. CDR1 and CDR2 (germline): SNHLY, FYNNEI. CDR3 length: 14 amino acids. The CDR3 sequence is CASSEFGGVNIQYF. Written as DNA, the CDR3 is TGTGCCAGCAGTGAATTCGGAGGGGTAAACATTCAGTACTTC.

This chain links TRBV10-2 with TRBJ2-2; TRBD2 agrees at 12 bases. Trimming took 8 bases from V and 5 from J; bases not matched to a gene: 3. CDR1 and CDR2 (germline): WSHSY, SAAADI. The CDR3 runs 14 residues. DNA of the CDR3: TGCGCCAGCGGACTAGCGGGACGTACCGGGGAGCTGTTTTTT. Protein: CASGLAGRTGELFF.

This clone was observed a handful of times. The rearrangement links TRBV5-4 to TRBJ2-3; 9 bases line up with TRBD2. The CDR3 has 17 amino acids. Losses at the gene ends were 0 bases for V and 0 bases for J; bases not matched to a gene: 5. CDR1 SGHNT and CDR2 YYREEE come from the germline V gene (reference sequence). DNA for the CDR3: TGTGCCAGCAGCTTGGGGGCGGGAGGGACTAGCACAGATACGCAGTATTTT. Translated, it gives CASSLGAGGTSTDTQYF.

The chain combines TRBV21-1 with TRBJ1-5; the table's D call of TRBD1 was not tested on the DNA. TRBV21-1 is shown as a pseudogene. CDR3 size: 15 residues. CDR3 bases: TGTGCCAGCAGCACCCCGGGACAGCGAAATCAGCCCCAGCATTTT. Translating gives CASSTPGQRNQPQHF.

This clone showed up just a few times. The V and J genes are TRBV19 and TRBJ1-1; 7 nucleotides line up with TRBD1. CDR1 and CDR2 (germline): LNHDA, SQIVND (reference sequence). The ends lost 5 bases at V and 0 bases at J; junction bases unmatched: 3. This CDR3 has 14 amino acids. The CDR3 protein is CASSVQGLNTEAFF. CDR3 bases: TGTGCCAGTAGTGTACAGGGGCTGAACACTGAAGCTTTCTTT.

This clone was seen once. The V gene is TRBV11-2, the J gene TRBJ2-1; 7 bases map to TRBD1. The V gene end was trimmed by 5 bases and the J gene end by 12 bases; junction bases not matched to a gene: 13. The germline CDR1 and CDR2 sequences are SGHAT and FQNNGV. The CDR3 contains 14 residues. CDR3: CASSPIRQGRGQFF. CDR3 DNA sequence: TGTGCCAGCAGCCCGATTCGACAGGGAAGGGGGCAGTTCTTC.

For the CDR3, the DNA is TGTGCCAGCAGTCGACCAGGGACAGGAGCTAACTATGGCTACACCTTC. Its translation is CASSRPGTGANYGYTF. The V gene is TRBV6-6, the J gene TRBJ1-2; TRBD1 agrees at 8 bases. CDR3 length: 16 residues. With V trimmed by 5 bases and J by 0 bases, 8 bases remained unmatched. Germline loops: CDR1 MNHNY, CDR2 SVGAGI (reference sequence).

CDR3 residues: CASSQETENIQYF. The CDR3 nucleotides read TGCGCCAGCAGCCAAGAGACAGAAAACATTCAGTACTTC. This chain uses TRBV4-1 with TRBJ2-4; D perhaps matches TRBD1 (5 bases). Per the germline V gene, CDR1 is MGHRA and CDR2 is YSYEKL. The CDR3 totals 13 residues. V lost 0 bases, J lost 5 bases, and 5 bases lay in between.

The count of this clone is one. A junction end diverges from the germline sequence, so it may reflect a read error. This chain connects TRBV6-5 to TRBJ2-3; 9 bases are shared with TRBD2. Per germline, CDR1 MNHEY and CDR2 SVGAGI. There are 14 residues in the CDR3. In DNA form, the CDR3 reads TGTGCCAGCAGGACTAGCGGAATCACAGTTACGCAGTATTTT. Encoded protein: CASRTSGITVTQYF.

The chain has TRBV9 and TRBJ2-1; a weak D match, TRBD2 (5 bases). V shed 4 bases and J shed 0 bases, with 14 bases lying between them. This CDR3 is 16 amino acids long. CDR1 and CDR2 from the germline V gene are SGDLS and YYNGEE. For the CDR3, the DNA is TGTGCCAGCAGCCCTTATTCGGGAAGCTCCTACAATGAGCAGTTCTTC. This sequence encodes CASSPYSGSSYNEQFF.

The rearrangement uses TRBV6-1 and TRBJ2-7, with D possibly matching TRBD2 (5 bases). The length of the CDR3 is 13 residues. Germline CDR1 reads MNHNS; CDR2 reads SASEGT. The V and J ends lost 2 bases and 4 bases respectively, with 9 bases between them. For the CDR3, the DNA is TGTGCCAGCAGTGAACGGCGGGCTTACGAGCAGTACTTC. It specifies CASSERRAYEQYF.

The chain couples TRBV18 to TRBJ2-7; the D is unclear. This CDR3 is built from 12 residues. CDR1 is KGHSH and CDR2 is LQKENI in the germline V gene. The V end was cut by 4 bases, the J end by 5 bases, with 9 bases between. CDR3 in amino acids: CASSRGLNEQYF. CDR3 DNA: TGTGCCAGCTCACGAGGTCTCAACGAGCAGTACTTC. The complete variable domain, with remaining parts taken from reference TRBV18 and TRBJ2-7, reads NAGVMQNPRHLVRRRGQEARLRCSPMKGHSHVYWYRQLPEEGLKFMVYLQKENIIDESGMPKERFSAEFPKEGPSILRIQQVVRGDSAAYFCASSRGLNEQYFGPGTRLTVT.

The V and J genes are TRBV14 and TRBJ1-6, with D possibly being TRBD1 (5 bases). V lost 4 bases and J 8 bases, leaving 15 bases between the germline ends. The CDR3 has 15 amino acids. The V gene's germline CDR1 is SGHDN and CDR2 FVKESK. CDR3 amino acids: CASSPTPGGYSPLHF. For the CDR3, the DNA is TGTGCCAGCAGCCCCACACCGGGGGGTTATTCACCCCTCCACTTT.

This chain joins TRBV9 and TRBJ2-1, with D possibly TRBD1 on 6 matching bases. The ends were cut back, 4 bases at V and 5 bases at J, with 16 bases in the middle. Germline V gene sequence: CDR1 SGDLS, CDR2 YYNGEE. The CDR3 spans 15 residues. CDR3 in DNA: TGTGCCAGCAGCTATTCTCAGGGGCGGAACAATGAGCAGTTCTTC. Amino acid sequence: CASSYSQGRNNEQFF.